This entry lists 12 T cell receptor beta chains sequenced from one sample in a study of blood T cell repertoires in COVID-19 (dated by TCRdb to between 2020 and 2021). Library preparation used the immunoSEQ multiplex PCR assay. In TCRdb, the immuneACCESS table is reduced to in-frame sequences with V and J assigned. These tables do not hold every clone; where another copy was compared, an unresolved V gene accounts for under half, and the others remain unexplained. The sample profile shows about 210,000 clones; about four fifths of them were found once. Of the sample, around 7.3% is held by the ten largest clones. Material: peripheral blood. The receptors were sampled from a woman aged 45-60 years with active or convalescent COVID-19.

The chain couples TRBV12-3 or TRBV12-4 to TRBJ1-6, with D tentatively TRBD1 (5 bases). The CDR3 has 12 amino acids. Trimming cost V 5 bases and J 9 bases, with 8 bases left between them. The CDR3 spells CASSIRASPLHF. CDR3 DNA sequence: TGTGCCAGCAGTATCAGGGCTTCACCCCTCCACTTT.

The chain uses TRBV12-3 or TRBV12-4 and TRBJ1-6; the D is unclear. The CDR3 sequence is 13 residues long. Trimming left V 4 bases short and J 14 bases short, with 15 bases between. CDR3 DNA sequence: TGTGCCAGCAGTTCCGAGGCGGGTAGTTCCCTCCACTTT. Amino acids: CASSSEAGSSLHF.

The rearrangement joins TRBV19 to TRBJ1-2; tentative D call: TRBD1 (6 bases). CDR1 is LNHDA, CDR2 SQIVND, per germline (reference sequence). V lost 2 bases to trimming and J lost 3 bases, with 16 bases between them. CDR3 length equals 16 residues. CDR3 protein: CASSISPGRQDYGYTF. In DNA, the CDR3 is TGTGCCAGTAGTATATCTCCGGGACGACAGGACTATGGCTACACCTTC.

The rearrangement links TRBV5-1 to TRBJ2-1; D gene ambiguous. V shed 4 bases and J shed 1 base, with 12 bases lying between them. Germline loops: CDR1 SGHRS, CDR2 YFSETQ. The length of the CDR3 is 15 residues. The CDR3 spells CASSPGPRSYNEQFF. CDR3 nucleotides: TGCGCCAGCAGCCCCGGTCCTCGATCCTACAATGAGCAGTTCTTC.

The chain employs TRBV4-2 and TRBJ2-5; D may be TRBD2 (5 bases). This CDR3 spans 17 amino acids. The germline V and J ends were trimmed by 0 bases and 9 bases, with 23 bases remaining between them. In germline, CDR1 is LGHNA, CDR2 YNFKEQ. The CDR3 spells CASSQEGNAEPTGAQYF. In nucleotides, the CDR3 is TGTGCCAGCAGCCAAGAGGGTAATGCGGAGCCCACCGGGGCCCAGTACTTC.

This chain's CDR3 is CASSQVGTSGTYEQYF. The CDR3 DNA is TGTGCCAGCAGCCAAGTGGGGACTAGCGGCACCTACGAGCAGTACTTC. The rearrangement links TRBV3-1 (or the pseudogene TRBV3-2) to TRBJ2-7; 11 bases align to TRBD2. CDR1 and CDR2 (germline): LGHDT, YNNKEL (reference sequence). V dropped 1 base and J dropped 2; count of bases not matched to a gene: 4. The CDR3 totals 16 residues.

This clone has just one count. The J gene is TRBJ2-2, the V gene TRBV29-1, with a weak D call TRBD2 (6 bases). Trimming removed 0 bases from V and 5 bases from J, with 16 bases in between. Germline V gives CDR1 SQVTM, CDR2 ANQGSEA. The CDR3 is 16 residues long. Here the CDR3 reads CSVEDRGTRGTGELFF. CDR3 DNA sequence: TGCAGCGTTGAAGATCGGGGGACCAGAGGGACCGGGGAGCTGTTTTTT.

The chain is built from TRBV3-1 (or the pseudogene TRBV3-2) and TRBJ1-1, with 8 nucleotides matching TRBD1. Germline V lookup: CDR1 LGHDT, CDR2 YNNKEL (reference sequence). J lost 5 bases, V lost 1 base, and 3 bases had no gene match. The CDR3 length is 14 residues. CDR3 bases: TGTGCCAGCAGCCAAGCAGGGGGCGATACTGAAGCTTTCTTT. Its protein is CASSQAGGDTEAFF.

The chain couples TRBV19 to TRBJ1-5; D possibly corresponds to TRBD1 (5 bases). This CDR3 is 16 amino acids long. In germline, CDR1 is LNHDA, CDR2 SQIVND (reference sequence). The germline V and J ends were trimmed by 2 bases and 9 bases, with 20 bases remaining between them. CDR3 nucleotide sequence: TGTGCCAGTAGTATATTCAGGGAGGCAGGCAGGTCGCCCCAGCATTTT. Translated, it gives CASSIFREAGRSPQHF.

The rearrangement joins TRBV21-1 to TRBJ2-4; the table gives TRBD1 as D, unverified against the DNA. TRBV21-1 is assigned pseudogene status. CDR3 size: 15 residues. The CDR3 coding sequence is TGTGCCAGCAGCAAAATTTCGACAGAGAAAAACATTCAGTACTTC. Amino acid sequence: CASSKISTEKNIQYF.

The rearrangement joins TRBV10-1 to TRBJ2-1; TRBD2 aligns across 7 bases. The length of the CDR3 is 16 residues. Germline V lookup: CDR1 WNHNN, CDR2 SYGVQD (reference sequence). The junction had 5 bases not matched to a gene; V was cut back by 3 bases and J by 0 bases. This chain's CDR3 is CASSDGRESSYNEQFF. CDR3 in DNA: TGCGCCAGCAGTGATGGGAGGGAGAGCTCCTACAATGAGCAGTTCTTC.

This rearrangement joins TRBV7-9 to TRBJ2-1, with a tentative D call TRBD1 (6 bases). This CDR3 is 15 amino acids long. Germline CDR1 and CDR2: SEHNR and FQNEAQ (reference sequence). The ends were cut back, 2 bases at V and 2 bases at J, with 10 bases in the middle. This CDR3 is CASSLFGTTYNEQFF. In DNA, the CDR3 is TGTGCCAGCAGCTTATTTGGGACAACCTACAATGAGCAGTTCTTC.